The 26 T cell receptor beta chains reported below all come from one sample, sequenced in a study of T cells expressing NK-cell markers. TCRdb reprocessed the 5' RACE reads and reports one entry per CDR3 protein, with no DNA. Recorded for this sample: 400,000 to 550,000 distinct CDR3 sequences. Sequencing was carried out using blood T cells: a sorted CD56 or NKG2C T cell subset, CD4+ or CD8+ T cells, or bulk PBMC T cells (not recorded which). The receptors come from a woman between 18 and 70 years old in good health.

The chain carries TRBV12-5 and TRBJ2-1. Germline CDR1 reads LGHNT; CDR2 reads FRNRAP. The CDR3 has 14 residues. The CDR3 sequence: CASGLVRGWNEQFF.

This chain connects TRBV6-2 or TRBV6-3 to TRBJ1-1; TCRdb designates TRBD1, a call that cannot be tested without DNA. Per the germline V gene, CDR1 is MNHEY and CDR2 is SVGEGT. CDR3 length: 15 amino acids. The CDR3 reads CASSPRGQVRTEAFF.

The genes are TRBV30 and TRBJ1-6; the TCRdb D gene call, TRBD1, has no DNA to confirm it. CDR3 length: 14 residues. The V gene's germline CDR1 is GTSNPN and CDR2 SVGIG (reference sequence). CDR3: CAWSARDRGSPLHF. Based on the CDR3 plus reference TRBV30 and TRBJ1-6, the full variable domain is SQTIHQWPATLVQPVGSPLSLECTVEGTSNPNLYWYRQAAGRGLQLLFYSVGIGQISSEVPQNLSASRPQDRQFILSSKKLLLSDSGFYLCAWSARDRGSPLHFGNGTRLTVT.

This sequence joins TRBV2 and TRBJ2-7; TCRdb lists TRBD1, though no DNA is available to test this call. Germline lookup yields CDR1 SNHLY and CDR2 FYNNEI. The CDR3 has 14 amino acids. This CDR3 reads CASSGAGASYEQYF.

The V call is TRBV19, the J call TRBJ2-1. CDR3 length: 16 residues. In germline, CDR1 is LNHDA, CDR2 SQIVND (reference sequence). The CDR3 here is CASSHGLGVSYNEQFF.

This CDR3 is CASSTQGIVEAFF. This rearrangement joins TRBV7-2 to TRBJ1-1; the TCRdb D gene call, TRBD1, has no DNA to confirm it. CDR1 SGHTA and CDR2 FQGNSA come from the germline V gene. The CDR3 totals 13 residues.

J is TRBJ1-5 and V is TRBV4-3. CDR1 LGHNA and CDR2 YSLEER come from the germline V gene. This CDR3 is 15 amino acids long. The CDR3 loop is CASSQFHSGNQPQHF.

The rearrangement links TRBV29-1 to TRBJ2-5. Germline values: CDR1 SQVTM, CDR2 ANQGSEA. This CDR3 has 14 amino acids. This chain's CDR3 is CSVEGGSVQETQYF. The full variable domain, rest sourced from reference TRBV29-1 and TRBJ2-5, is SAVISQKPSRDICQRGTSLTIQCQVDSQVTMMFWYRQQPGQSLTLIATANQGSEATYESGFVIDKFPISRPNLTFSTLTVSNMSPEDSSIYLCSVEGGSVQETQYFGPGTRLLVL.

This chain uses TRBV12-3 or TRBV12-4 with TRBJ1-6. CDR3 length: 14 amino acids. This chain's CDR3 is CASSLVLVAGDLHF.

The chain combines TRBV19 with TRBJ2-1. Germline-derived CDR1 and CDR2 are LNHDA and SQIVND (reference sequence). This CDR3 region has 12 residues. CDR3 amino acids: CASSIEGDEQFF.

The chain employs TRBV6-1 and TRBJ2-7; the D call from TCRdb, TRBD1, cannot be confirmed without DNA. CDR1 is MNHNS and CDR2 is SASEGT in the germline V gene. The length of the CDR3 is 14 residues. CDR3 protein: CASAIGGTGVALYF.

The rearrangement joins TRBV9 to TRBJ2-1; there is no DNA to check the TCRdb D call of TRBD2. CDR3 size: 15 residues. Germline-derived CDR1 and CDR2 are SGDLS and YYNGEE. CDR3 residues: CASSVGGSGRDEQFF.

The chain employs TRBV7-9 and TRBJ2-7; lacking DNA, the TRBD1 call made by TCRdb goes unchecked. Germline assignment: CDR1 SEHNR and CDR2 FQNEAQ (reference sequence). CDR3 size: 15 residues. CDR3: CASSLVPQGSSEQYF.

The chain carries TRBV4-1 and TRBJ2-7; TCRdb selects TRBD1, and the lack of DNA leaves this call unchecked. The germline CDR1 and CDR2 sequences are MGHRA and YSYEKL. This CDR3 spans 15 amino acids. CDR3 residues: CASSQRDRASYEQYF.

The chain is built from TRBV19 and TRBJ2-3; the TCRdb D gene call, TRBD1, has no DNA to confirm it. This CDR3 contains 14 residues. Germline values: CDR1 LNHDA, CDR2 SQIVND (reference sequence). The CDR3 protein is CASSMQGIPDTQYF.

V usage is TRBV20-1 and J usage is TRBJ2-7. The CDR3 consists of 13 residues. Germline lookup yields CDR1 DFQATT and CDR2 SNEGSKA (reference sequence). The CDR3 protein is CSARTTTAEEQYF.

The chain recombines TRBV20-1 with TRBJ2-2. Per the germline V gene, CDR1 is DFQATT and CDR2 is SNEGSKA (reference sequence). The CDR3 has 11 residues. CDR3 amino acids: CSATHTGELFF.

This chain uses TRBV9 with TRBJ2-1. The CDR3 loop spans 16 amino acids. The germline gives CDR1 SGDLS, CDR2 YYNGEE. CDR3 sequence reads: CASSVVRVGSYNEQFF.

This chain uses TRBV12-3 or TRBV12-4 with TRBJ2-2; TCRdb names TRBD2, which stays unverified in the absence of DNA. The CDR3 runs to 15 residues. CDR3 region: CASNPLAGGYGELFF.

The chain is built from TRBV5-1 and TRBJ2-1. Germline-derived CDR1 and CDR2 are SGHRS and YFSETQ. The CDR3 extends over 16 amino acids. This chain's CDR3 is CASSLVGERVINEQFF.

J is TRBJ2-1 and V is TRBV7-3; as DNA is missing, the TRBD2 call by TCRdb cannot be tested. The CDR3 loop spans 16 amino acids. Germline values: CDR1 SGHTA, CDR2 FQGTGA. The CDR3 loop reads CASSPFGPSSYNEQFF.

This sequence joins TRBV9 and TRBJ2-1; TCRdb calls TRBD1, which cannot be checked without DNA. Per the germline V gene, CDR1 is SGDLS and CDR2 is YYNGEE. CDR3 length: 15 residues. The CDR3 reads CASSEWMTGGHEQFF.

CDR3 region: CASSLVGFPEAFF. The chain combines TRBV5-1 with TRBJ1-1. Germline CDR1 SGHRS, CDR2 YFSETQ. This CDR3 is built from 13 residues.

The rearrangement uses TRBV6-1 and TRBJ1-5; the D call from TCRdb, TRBD1, cannot be confirmed without DNA. This CDR3 has 13 amino acids. Germline V gene sequence: CDR1 MNHNS, CDR2 SASEGT. The CDR3: CASSDRENQPQHF.

This chain joins TRBV7-9 and TRBJ1-3. Germline V CDR1 and CDR2: SEHNR, FQNEAQ (reference sequence). CDR3 length: 16 amino acids. The CDR3 is CASSPAPGVRGNTIYF.

The chain is built from TRBV4-1 and TRBJ2-3; TCRdb calls TRBD2, which cannot be checked without DNA. CDR1 MGHRA and CDR2 YSYEKL come from the germline V gene. This CDR3 has 15 residues. The chain's CDR3 is CASSQIKREGGAQYF.